The rows below give T cell receptor beta chains drawn from one sample of a study of blood T cells in healthy people across ages. Each CDR3 protein is one row after TCRdb ran MiXCR on the 5' RACE reads. This table holds over a million distinct CDR3 sequences, almost 60% found once. The sample was blood. All receptors derive from a man younger than 35 in good health. Both conserved end residues are part of each CDR3. D genes are given only for firm matches. Not all rows give a size; the values are once, few, many and, for expanded clones, a class.

TRBV11-2	.	once	TRBJ2-1	CASSQRGRGVFDIGEQFF	TGTGCCAGCAGCCAAAGGGGGCGGGGGGTTTTTGATATCGGTGAGCAGTTCTTC
TRBV2	TRBD1	few	TRBJ2-3	CASRAPGQVTDTQYF	TGTGCCAGCAGAGCACCGGGACAGGTCACAGATACGCAGTATTTT
TRBV15	.	.	TRBJ2-5	CATSRATPLSQYF	TGTGCCACCAGCAGAGCTACCCCCCTGTCCCAGTACTTC
TRBV27	.	.	TRBJ2-3	CAGRLPRDTYTDTQYF	TGTGCCGGCAGATTGCCCCGGGACACTTACACAGATACGCAGTATTTT
TRBV7-9	.	.	TRBJ1-2	CASGPPVPNYGYTF	TGTGCCAGCGGGCCCCCTGTCCCTAACTATGGCTACACCTTC
TRBV4-1	.	.	TRBJ2-1	CASRRTHGPNGEQFF	TGCGCCAGCAGGAGGACTCATGGGCCCAATGGTGAGCAGTTCTTC
TRBV20-1	.	few	TRBJ2-7	CSARDPGGAGEGEQYF	TGCAGTGCTAGAGATCCCGGGGGCGCTGGGGAAGGCGAGCAGTACTTC
TRBV27	.	once	TRBJ1-6	CASSFEGQALHF	TGTGCCAGCAGTTTCGAGGGGCAAGCCCTCCACTTT
TRBV19	.	.	TRBJ2-7	CASSIGGSANYEQYF	TGTGCCAGTAGTATAGGAGGTAGCGCCAACTACGAGCAGTACTTC
TRBV29-1	.	few	TRBJ1-1	CSVEGSGVGIEAFF	TGCAGCGTTGAAGGAAGTGGGGTAGGGATTGAAGCTTTCTTT
TRBV6-2/TRBV6-3	.	.	TRBJ2-2	CASSYVEGNTGELFF	TGTGCCAGCAGTTACGTAGAAGGGAACACCGGGGAGCTGTTTTTT
TRBV4-1	.	.	TRBJ1-1	CASSQDGDTLDTEAFF	TGCGCCAGCAGCCAAGATGGGGACACCTTGGACACTGAAGCTTTCTTT
TRBV7-6	TRBD1	.	TRBJ1-1	CASSSAGTEYNEAFF	TGTGCCAGCAGCTCTGCCGGGACAGAGTATAATGAAGCTTTCTTT
TRBV4-1	.	few	TRBJ2-5	CASSHTTGSEETQYF	TGCGCCAGCAGCCACACGACAGGCTCGGAAGAGACCCAGTACTTC
TRBV6-6	TRBD2	.	TRBJ2-5	CASGSISGNWVETQYF	TGTGCCAGTGGTAGTATTAGCGGGAATTGGGTGGAGACCCAGTACTTC
TRBV5-1	TRBD1	.	TRBJ1-5	CASHQGAMANQPQHF	TGCGCCAGCCATCAGGGGGCCATGGCCAATCAGCCCCAGCATTTT
TRBV6-2/TRBV6-3	.	.	TRBJ2-2	CASNTNLETGELFF	TGTGCCAGCAACACTAACCTGGAGACCGGGGAGCTGTTTTTT
TRBV5-1	TRBD2	.	TRBJ2-7	CASSPGLDFHYEQYF	TGCGCCAGCAGCCCAGGACTAGATTTTCACTACGAGCAGTACTTC
TRBV12-3/TRBV12-4	.	.	TRBJ2-7	CASSPQANYEQYF	TGTGCCAGCAGTCCCCAGGCCAATTACGAGCAGTACTTC
TRBV10-3	.	.	TRBJ2-3	CAISESNRVTDTQYF	TGTGCCATCAGTGAGTCGAATCGGGTCACAGATACGCAGTATTTT
TRBV3-1	.	.	TRBJ1-1	CASSQDVGVTEAFF	TGTGCCAGCAGCCAAGATGTAGGGGTCACTGAAGCTTTCTTT
TRBV5-1	TRBD1	.	TRBJ2-1	CASSSPGDRGLYNEQFF	TGCGCCAGCAGCTCCCCTGGGGACAGGGGATTATACAATGAGCAGTTCTTC
TRBV3-1	.	few	TRBJ2-3	CASSQVAETQYF	TGTGCCAGCAGCCAAGTTGCAGAGACGCAGTATTTT
TRBV4-1	.	once	TRBJ1-1	CASSQVPAGYTEAFF	TGCGCCAGCAGCCAAGTTCCTGCAGGCTACACTGAAGCTTTCTTT
TRBV11-3	.	once	TRBJ2-6	CASSSGGPSGANVLTF	TGTGCCAGCAGCTCTGGAGGGCCATCTGGGGCCAACGTCCTGACTTTC
TRBV5-4	TRBD2	.	TRBJ2-7	CASSLVALAGVSYEQYF	TGTGCCAGCAGCTTGGTTGCATTAGCGGGAGTCTCCTACGAGCAGTACTTC
TRBV18	.	.	TRBJ2-1	CASSKRTTYNEQFF	TGTGCCAGCTCGAAGCGGACCACCTACAATGAGCAGTTCTTC
TRBV6-6	TRBD1	once	TRBJ1-6	CASSPRTGRAQPPLHF	TGTGCCAGCAGTCCACGGACAGGGAGGGCTCAACCACCCCTCCACTTT
TRBV20-1	.	.	TRBJ1-2	CSASSLDYGYTF	TGCAGTGCTAGTTCCCTTGACTATGGCTACACCTTC
TRBV5-4	TRBD1	once	TRBJ2-5	CASSPRGRVETQYF	TGTGCCAGCAGCCCGAGGGGGCGGGTTGAGACCCAGTACTTC